This TCR beta chain emerged from a study of CD8 T cells in ankylosing spondylitis. This CDR3 is built from 12 residues. V lost 2 bases and J lost 12, with 10 bases in between. Germline-derived CDR1 and CDR2 are SNHLY and FYNNEI. This clonotype was seen at least ten times. Its antigen is undetermined. MiXCR, run by TCRdb on the 5' RACE reads, gives a single entry per CDR3 protein. The sample holds tens of thousands of distinct CDR3 sequences, approximately 30% seen once. Study outcomes and limitations: It appeared that ankylosing spondylitis blood was characterized by a TCR beta motif of several highly homologous variants. Disease-linked clones reportedly concentrated significantly in matched ankylosing spondylitis synovial fluid.

The V call is TRBV2, the J call TRBJ1-4; D is unresolved. Sequences were obtained from blood, either unsorted or a sorted T cell fraction (not recorded which). The origin of this receptor is a male donor with ankylosing spondylitis or in good health (not recorded which). As DNA, the CDR3 is TGTGCCAGCAGTGAAACCTCCGCCCAACTGTTTTTT. This sequence encodes CASSETSAQLFF.